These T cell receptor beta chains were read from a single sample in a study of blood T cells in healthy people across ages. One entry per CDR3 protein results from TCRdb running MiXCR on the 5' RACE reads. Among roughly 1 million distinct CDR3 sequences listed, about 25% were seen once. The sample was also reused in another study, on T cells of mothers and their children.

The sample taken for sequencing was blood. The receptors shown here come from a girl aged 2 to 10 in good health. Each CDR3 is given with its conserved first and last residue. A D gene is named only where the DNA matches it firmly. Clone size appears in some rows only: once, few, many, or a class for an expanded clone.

TGTGCCAGCGCGGCTTCCTACGAGCAGTACTTC,CASAASYEQYF,NA,NA,TRBV28,TRBJ2-7
TGCAGCCTAATTCTAGCGGGGACCTACGAGCAGTACTTC,CSLILAGTYEQYF,NA,TRBD2,TRBV29-1,TRBJ2-7
TGTGCCAGCAGCTTCGTCTTATCAGCTGAAGCTTTCTTT,CASSFVLSAEAFF,few,NA,TRBV5-4,TRBJ1-1
TGCGCCAGCAGCTTGGATGGGACAGACTACGAGCAGTACTTC,CASSLDGTDYEQYF,NA,TRBD1,TRBV5-1,TRBJ2-7
TGTGCCAGCAGCGTAGAAGCGGGACTAGCGGGAGAAGGGGATACGCAGTATTTT,CASSVEAGLAGEGDTQYF,NA,TRBD2,TRBV9,TRBJ2-3
TGCGCCAGCAGCCAAGTGCTGGGAGTCCTCGGGGAGCTGTTTTTT,CASSQVLGVLGELFF,few,NA,TRBV4-3,TRBJ2-2
TGCGCCAGCAGCGCAACGACAGGGGTAATCTCCTACGAGCAGTACTTC,CASSATTGVISYEQYF,NA,TRBD1,TRBV5-1,TRBJ2-7
TGTGCCAGCAGCTCCGGGGGGTACCTGGAAGATACGCAGTATTTT,CASSSGGYLEDTQYF,once,TRBD2,TRBV7-3,TRBJ2-3
TGTGCCAGCAGCCTCGGCCAGGGGAACAGCTACGAGCAGTACTTC,CASSLGQGNSYEQYF,few,NA,TRBV7-3,TRBJ2-7
TGTGCCAGCAGCTTTCTAGCCTCAGAGACCCAGTACTTC,CASSFLASETQYF,few,NA,TRBV13,TRBJ2-5
TGTGCCAGCAGCAAGCAAGAGGAGAGGGCTTTCTTT,CASSKQEERAFF,NA,NA,TRBV7-9,TRBJ1-1
TGCGCCAGCAGCCAAGAGATTGTGGGGACACAATATGGCTACACCTTC,CASSQEIVGTQYGYTF,NA,NA,TRBV4-3,TRBJ1-2
TGTGCCAGCAGGCCCGGCACGGAGGCCACTGAAGCTTTCTTT,CASRPGTEATEAFF,NA,NA,TRBV6-5,TRBJ1-1
TGTGCCAGCTTCAGCGGGAGGGCCTGGGAGACCCAGTACTTC,CASFSGRAWETQYF,few,TRBD2,TRBV28,TRBJ2-5
TGCAGTGCTAATAGCAGAAACGAAGAGACCCAGTACTTC,CSANSRNEETQYF,few,NA,TRBV20-1,TRBJ2-5
TGCGCCAGCAGAAGTTGGGTGGGAGATACGCAGTATTTT,CASRSWVGDTQYF,few,NA,TRBV5-1,TRBJ2-3
TGTGCCATCAGTGAGTTCATGAGGGACAGAAACATTCAGTACTTC,CAISEFMRDRNIQYF,NA,TRBD1,TRBV10-3,TRBJ2-4
TGCAGTGCCCCACGGGAGTCCTACAATGAGCAGTTCTTC,CSAPRESYNEQFF,few,NA,TRBV20-1,TRBJ2-1
TGTGCCAGTGGACACTTGGAGGCACAAGGCGATGAGCAGTTCTTC,CASGHLEAQGDEQFF,NA,NA,TRBV19,TRBJ2-1
TGTGCCAGTAGTCCGATCAGGACTAGCGGACTAGAGACCCAGTACTTC,CASSPIRTSGLETQYF,NA,TRBD2,TRBV28,TRBJ2-5
TGTGCCAGCATGGCCACGGGGGGACAAGAGACCCAGTACTTC,CASMATGGQETQYF,NA,TRBD2,TRBV7-9,TRBJ2-5
TGTGCCAGCAAACTCAGGGGAACCGGAAACACCTTATATTTT,CASKLRGTGNTLYF,few,NA,TRBV27,TRBJ1-3
TGTGCCACCAGCAGAGCCAGGGGACTTAACTATGGCTACACCTTC,CATSRARGLNYGYTF,few,NA,TRBV15,TRBJ1-2
TGCAGTGCTAGTCCTCCAGACCGAAGCTCCTACAATGAGCAGTTCTTC,CSASPPDRSSYNEQFF,NA,NA,TRBV20-1,TRBJ2-1
TGCAGCGTTGCTGGGGTTGGAAACACCATATATTTT,CSVAGVGNTIYF,few,NA,TRBV29-1,TRBJ1-3
TGCGCCAGCAGCACGGACAGGGAAACCGATACGCAGTATTTT,CASSTDRETDTQYF,NA,TRBD1,TRBV5-1,TRBJ2-3